This T cell receptor beta chain emerged from a study of T cell responses to AZD1222 COVID-19 vaccine. The protocol was immunoSEQ multiplex PCR, while the TCRdb copy is restricted to in-frame clones and leaves out a portion. The data show 130,000 or so clones, with 85% to 95% seen just once and 1.6% held by the top ten. Trimming removed 0 bases at V and 3 bases at J, with 9 bases between. This CDR3 region has 15 residues. Germline loops: CDR1 LGHNA, CDR2 YSLEER. This clone was found a few times. The same CDR3 arises from other DNA sequences in this sample as well. This receptor was identified in an adult in good health. J is TRBJ1-5 and V is TRBV4-3; perhaps TRBD1 as D (6 bases). This specimen consisted of peripheral blood, obtained on day 0 of AZD1222 vaccination. The CDR3 nucleotides are TGCGCCAGCAGCCAAGATACAGGGCCCAATCAGCCCCAGCATTTT. It is translated as CASSQDTGPNQPQHF.